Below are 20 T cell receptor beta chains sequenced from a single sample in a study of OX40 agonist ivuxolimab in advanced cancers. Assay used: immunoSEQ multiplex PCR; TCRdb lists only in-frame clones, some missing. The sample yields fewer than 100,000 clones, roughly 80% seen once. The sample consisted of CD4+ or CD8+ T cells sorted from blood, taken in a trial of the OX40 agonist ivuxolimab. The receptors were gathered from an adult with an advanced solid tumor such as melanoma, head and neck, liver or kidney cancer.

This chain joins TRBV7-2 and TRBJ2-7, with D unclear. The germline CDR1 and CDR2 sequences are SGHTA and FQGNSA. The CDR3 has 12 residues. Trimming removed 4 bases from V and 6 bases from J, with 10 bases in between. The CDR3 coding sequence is TGTGCCAGCAGCTCCTATGGGTCCGAGCAGTACTTC. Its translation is CASSSYGSEQYF.

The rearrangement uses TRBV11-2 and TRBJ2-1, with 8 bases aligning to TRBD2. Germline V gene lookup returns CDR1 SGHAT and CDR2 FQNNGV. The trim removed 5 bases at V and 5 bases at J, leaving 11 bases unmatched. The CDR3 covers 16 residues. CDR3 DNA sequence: TGTGCCAGCAGCACATTGCGGCATAGCGGGAACAATGAGCAGTTCTTC. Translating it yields CASSTLRHSGNNEQFF.

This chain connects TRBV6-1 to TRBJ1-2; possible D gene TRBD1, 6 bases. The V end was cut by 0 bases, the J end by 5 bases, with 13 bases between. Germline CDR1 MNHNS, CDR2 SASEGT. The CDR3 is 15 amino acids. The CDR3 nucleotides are TGTGCCAGCAGTGAAGCGTGGACAGAAACTTATGGCTACACCTTC. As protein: CASSEAWTETYGYTF.

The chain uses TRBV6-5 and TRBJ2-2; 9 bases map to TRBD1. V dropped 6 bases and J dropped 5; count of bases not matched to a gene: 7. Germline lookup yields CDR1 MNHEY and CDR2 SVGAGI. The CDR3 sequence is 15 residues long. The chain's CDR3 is CASRAGQGRTGELFF. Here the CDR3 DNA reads TGTGCCAGCAGGGCTGGACAGGGGAGAACCGGGGAGCTGTTTTTT.

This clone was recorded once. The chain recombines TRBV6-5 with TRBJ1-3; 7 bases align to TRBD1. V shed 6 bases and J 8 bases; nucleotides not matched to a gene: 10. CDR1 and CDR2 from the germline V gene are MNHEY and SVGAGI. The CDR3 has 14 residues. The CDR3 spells CASRLTGAIHTIYF. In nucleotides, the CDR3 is TGTGCCAGCAGACTTACAGGGGCGATACACACCATATATTTT.

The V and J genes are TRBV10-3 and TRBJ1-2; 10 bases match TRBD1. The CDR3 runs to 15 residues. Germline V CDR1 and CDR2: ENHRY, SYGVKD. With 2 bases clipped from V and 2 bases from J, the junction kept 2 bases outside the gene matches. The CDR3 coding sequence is TGTGCCATCAGTGAGAAGGGACAGGGGAACTATGGCTACACCTTC. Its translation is CAISEKGQGNYGYTF.

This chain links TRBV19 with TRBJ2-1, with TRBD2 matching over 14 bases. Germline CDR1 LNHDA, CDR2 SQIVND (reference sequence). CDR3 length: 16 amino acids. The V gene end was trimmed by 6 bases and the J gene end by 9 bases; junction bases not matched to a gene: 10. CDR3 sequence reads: CASRTSGRAYPAEQFF. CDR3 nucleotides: TGTGCCAGTAGGACTAGCGGGAGGGCCTATCCCGCTGAGCAGTTCTTC.

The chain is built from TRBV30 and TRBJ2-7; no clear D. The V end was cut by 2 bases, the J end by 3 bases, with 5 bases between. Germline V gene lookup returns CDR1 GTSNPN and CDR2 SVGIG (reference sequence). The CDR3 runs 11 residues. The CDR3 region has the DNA TGTGCCTGGAGTAGCAGCTACGAGCAGTACTTC. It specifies CAWSSSYEQYF. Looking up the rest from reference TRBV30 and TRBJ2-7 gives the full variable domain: SQTIHQWPATLVQPVGSPLSLECTVEGTSNPNLYWYRQAAGRGLQLLFYSVGIGQISSEVPQNLSASRPQDRQFILSSKKLLLSDSGFYLCAWSSSYEQYFGPGTRLTVT.

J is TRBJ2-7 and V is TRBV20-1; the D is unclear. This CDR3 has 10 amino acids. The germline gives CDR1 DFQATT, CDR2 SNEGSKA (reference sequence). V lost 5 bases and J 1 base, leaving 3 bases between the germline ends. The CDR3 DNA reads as TGCAGTGCTGGTTCCTACGAGCAGTACTTC. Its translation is CSAGSYEQYF.

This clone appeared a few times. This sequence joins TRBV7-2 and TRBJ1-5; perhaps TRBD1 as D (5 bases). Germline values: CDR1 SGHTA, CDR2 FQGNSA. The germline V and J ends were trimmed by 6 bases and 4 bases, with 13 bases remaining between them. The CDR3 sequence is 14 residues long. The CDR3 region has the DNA TGTGCCAGCAGTGGGGCAGGGTCGAATCAGCCCCAGCATTTT. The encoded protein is CASSGAGSNQPQHF.

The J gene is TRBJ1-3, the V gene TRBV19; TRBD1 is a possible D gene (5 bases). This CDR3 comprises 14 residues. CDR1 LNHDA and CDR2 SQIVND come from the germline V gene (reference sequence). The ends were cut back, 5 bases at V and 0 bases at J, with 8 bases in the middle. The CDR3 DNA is TGTGCCAGTAGTCGGGGGGGCTCTGGAAACACCATATATTTT. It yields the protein CASSRGGSGNTIYF.

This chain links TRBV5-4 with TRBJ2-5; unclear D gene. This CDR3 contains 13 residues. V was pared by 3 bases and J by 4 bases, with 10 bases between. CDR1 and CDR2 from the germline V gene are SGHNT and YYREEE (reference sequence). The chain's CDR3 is CASSSWMGETQYF. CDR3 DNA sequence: TGTGCCAGCAGCTCCTGGATGGGAGAGACCCAGTACTTC.

The CDR3 protein is CASSRGQGITDTQYF. The CDR3 bases are TGTGCCAGTAGTAGGGGACAGGGGATCACAGATACGCAGTATTTT. The chain has TRBV19 and TRBJ2-3, with 10 nucleotides matching TRBD1. Looked up from germline, CDR1 is LNHDA and CDR2 is SQIVND (reference sequence). The trim removed 4 bases at V and 2 bases at J, leaving 3 bases unmatched. The CDR3 contains 15 residues.

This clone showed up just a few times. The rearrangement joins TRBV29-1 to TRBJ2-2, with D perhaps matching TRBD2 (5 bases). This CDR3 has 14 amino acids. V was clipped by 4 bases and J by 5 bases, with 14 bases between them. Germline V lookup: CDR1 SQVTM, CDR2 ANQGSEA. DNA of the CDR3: TGCAGCGTTGGGAGTTGGAGCGGAACCGGGGAGCTGTTTTTT. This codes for CSVGSWSGTGELFF.

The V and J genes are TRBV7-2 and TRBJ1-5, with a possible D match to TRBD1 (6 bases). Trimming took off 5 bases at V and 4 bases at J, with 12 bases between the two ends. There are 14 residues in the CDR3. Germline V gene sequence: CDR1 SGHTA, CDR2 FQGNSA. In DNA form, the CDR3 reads TGTGCCAGCAGCCGACAGGCCTTAAATCAGCCCCAGCATTTT. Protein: CASSRQALNQPQHF.

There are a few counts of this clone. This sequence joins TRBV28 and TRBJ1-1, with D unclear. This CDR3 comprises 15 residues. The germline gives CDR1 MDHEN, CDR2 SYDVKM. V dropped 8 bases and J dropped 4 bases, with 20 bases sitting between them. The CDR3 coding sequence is TGTGCCAGCGGGAGCCAAGGGTTCGGGGTCACTGAAGCTTTCTTT. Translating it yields CASGSQGFGVTEAFF. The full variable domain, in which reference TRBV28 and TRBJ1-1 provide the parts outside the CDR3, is DVKVTQSSRYLVKRTGEKVFLECVQDMDHENMFWYRQDPGLGLRLIYFSYDVKMKEKGDIPEGYSVSREKKERFSLILESASTNQTSMYLCASGSQGFGVTEAFFGQGTRLTVV.

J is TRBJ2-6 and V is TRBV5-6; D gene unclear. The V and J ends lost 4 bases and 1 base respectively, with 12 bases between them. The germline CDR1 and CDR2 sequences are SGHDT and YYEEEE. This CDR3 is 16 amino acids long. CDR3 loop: CASSPRPQSGANVLTF. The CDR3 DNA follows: TGTGCCAGCAGCCCCCGTCCCCAGTCTGGGGCCAACGTCCTGACTTTC.

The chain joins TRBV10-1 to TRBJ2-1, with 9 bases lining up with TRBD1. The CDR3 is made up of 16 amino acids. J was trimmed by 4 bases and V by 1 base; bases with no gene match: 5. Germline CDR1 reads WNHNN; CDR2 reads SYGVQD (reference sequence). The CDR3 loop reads CASSEFGQGLYNEQFF. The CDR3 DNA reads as TGCGCCAGCAGTGAGTTTGGACAGGGGCTTTACAATGAGCAGTTCTTC.

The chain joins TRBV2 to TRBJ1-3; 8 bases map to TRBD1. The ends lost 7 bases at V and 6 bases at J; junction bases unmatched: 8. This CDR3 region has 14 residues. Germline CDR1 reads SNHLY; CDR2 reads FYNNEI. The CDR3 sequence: CASKQDRGINTIYF. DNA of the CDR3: TGTGCCAGCAAGCAAGACAGGGGCATAAACACCATATATTTT.

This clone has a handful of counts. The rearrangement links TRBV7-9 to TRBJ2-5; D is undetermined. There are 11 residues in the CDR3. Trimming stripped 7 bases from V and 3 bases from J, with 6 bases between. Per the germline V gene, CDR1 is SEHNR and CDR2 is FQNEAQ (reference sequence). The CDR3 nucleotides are TGTGCCAGCACCGTTGAAGAGACCCAGTACTTC. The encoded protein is CASTVEETQYF.